The entry below describes one TCR beta chain. Its antigen specificity is not known. Qualities for individual bases were not recorded, and no much larger clone is one base off. This sample stems from a study of tumor and adjacent non-tumor tissue in lung cancer (dated by TCRdb to the late 2010s). For the wider study: The cohort included 12 adenocarcinoma, 2 squamous cell carcinoma and 1 small cell lung cancer patients. Among the roughly 15 patients, ages ranged from about 31 to 76 years, approximately 10 were men and 5 were women, and disease was TNM stage I to III. The study compared bulk TCRbeta repertoires between lung tumor tissue and matched distant non-tumor lung tissue from 15 lung cancer patients. For each patient, one tumor sample and one normal lung sample were taken, giving under 35 paired specimens that underwent TCRbeta CDR3 sequencing. Sequencing generated a total of 95 million to 150 million productive TCRbeta reads, averaging around 4.2 million reads per sample. Overall study outcomes, separate from this receptor: Significantly higher TCR diversity (inverse Simpson) was observed in tumor tissue than in normal lung tissue (roughly 390 vs 170, P = 0.0075, Mann-Whitney U test). The sequencing platform is not named in the methods, and unique molecular identifiers are not mentioned. Peripheral blood was not sequenced, so blood TCRbeta repertoires were not examined in the lung cancer patients of the study. Younger patients had significantly higher TCR diversity, and higher tumor TCR diversity was associated with shorter overall and disease-free survival. With only roughly 14 patients in the cohort, the authors noted that larger samples and more detailed clinical data are needed. The top 100 clones accounted for a significantly larger cumulative portion of the repertoire in normal lung than in tumor tissue.

RNA was isolated from bulk unsorted tissue, and RNA quality was assessed with a NanoDrop ND-1000 and an Agilent 2100. The donors were newly diagnosed lung cancer patients admitted for thoracic surgery in China from August to November 2014 who had not received prior chemotherapy. Patients who had received previous radiotherapy or chemotherapy, or who had another concurrent cancer, were excluded from the study. Surgical tissue pieces of 1-2 cm3 were preserved in RNAlater solution and stored at -80 °C until use. Libraries were prepared through multiplex PCR. Sequencing relied on an Illumina HiSeq 2500. Following protocols modified from ARM-PCR, the researchers constructed TCRbeta libraries through three rounds of nested PCR with primers (Table S4). PCR products of 200-500 bp were gel-excised and purified with the QIAquick gel extraction kit before sequencing. On the study's bioinformatics: Trimmomatic was used to clean the reads, FLASH merged the cleaned reads into complete CDR3 sequences, and MiTCR assigned the sequences to V(D)J germline segments. Clonal diversity was calculated as the inverse Simpson's index using VDJtools. A read counted as productive if the sequence was in-frame and lacked a premature stop codon. The public sequencing data were trimmed at Q25 with fastp and processed into clonotypes with MiXCR by TCRdb, which kept only in-frame beta chains. Each CDR3 protein gets just one entry, which takes the most common genes and DNA from the rows behind it. V and J calls and clone size were set by TCRdb, not the authors. The sample includes about 80,000 distinct CDR3 sequences, with around 70% observed a single time. 8% to 10% of the sample rests with the top ten.

Ends trimmed: V by 1 base, J by 3 bases; bases unmatched to a gene: 17. Via the germline V gene, CDR1 is SQVTM and CDR2 ANQGSEA. Measured from the cysteine to the phenylalanine, the CDR3 is 18 residues long. CDR3 DNA only is kept here, 54 bases in frame from base 1. This clonotype was obtained from a middle-aged woman with non-small cell lung cancer. Rearrangement joined TRBV29-1 to TRBJ1-1; 7 nucleotides in the junction match TRBD1. The source material was lung tumor tissue. The DNA reads TGCAGCGTTGAAGGGTGGTTCAACAGGGGAGAGATTGACACTGAAGCTTTCTTT. This sequence encodes CSVEGWFNRGEIDTEAFF.